This TCR beta chain was retrieved from a study of early T cells in non-severe SARS-CoV-2 infection. Study overall: The study sequenced bulk RNA from unsorted whole blood, with chains unpaired. Study-wide findings and caveats: Reliance on VDJdb matching favored anti-spike CD8 responses; private and CD4 specificities were missed.

On this clonotype itself: Its specificity is unknown.

The CDR3 runs to 14 residues. Trimming took 6 bases from V and 7 from J; bases not matched to a gene: 7. Attachment of unique molecular identifiers was made to individual cDNA molecules. Via MiXCR, TCRdb re-called the 5' RACE reads, giving one row per CDR3 protein. The data contain roughly 80,000 distinct CDR3 sequences, 7.5% to 10% of them seen just once; the ten biggest clones take up more than 4.5%. The TCR comes from an adult who was a healthcare worker with PCR-confirmed SARS-CoV-2 infection or an uninfected control (not recorded which). This chain connects TRBV12-3 or TRBV12-4 to TRBJ2-7, with 12 bases identical to TRBD1. The material sequenced was whole blood. The CDR3 here is CASSSGTGGREQYF. CDR3 in DNA: TGTGCCAGCAGCTCCGGGACAGGGGGCCGTGAGCAGTACTTC.